This T cell receptor (beta chain) was sequenced in a study of T cells after yellow fever vaccination. V gave up 9 bases and J gave up 4 bases, with 9 bases separating them. Per germline, CDR1 MGHDK and CDR2 SYGVNS. The CDR3 contains 12 residues. Using its own MiXCR run on the 5' RACE reads, TCRdb lists one record per CDR3 protein. Of 50,000 or so distinct CDR3 sequences in the sample, roughly 6.9% are singletons; the top ten hold around 38%. The sample holds many counts of this clonotype. The chain employs TRBV25-1 and TRBJ2-2; D is possibly TRBD2 (5 bases). The source material was CD8+ T cells sorted from PBMCs, sampled on the day of the first yellow fever vaccination. This TCR came from a man between 18 and 29 years old who received the YFV17D yellow fever vaccine. The CDR3 nucleotides are TGTGCCAGTGAAGAGGGCACCGGGGAGCTGTTTTTT. Translation gives CASEEGTGELFF.